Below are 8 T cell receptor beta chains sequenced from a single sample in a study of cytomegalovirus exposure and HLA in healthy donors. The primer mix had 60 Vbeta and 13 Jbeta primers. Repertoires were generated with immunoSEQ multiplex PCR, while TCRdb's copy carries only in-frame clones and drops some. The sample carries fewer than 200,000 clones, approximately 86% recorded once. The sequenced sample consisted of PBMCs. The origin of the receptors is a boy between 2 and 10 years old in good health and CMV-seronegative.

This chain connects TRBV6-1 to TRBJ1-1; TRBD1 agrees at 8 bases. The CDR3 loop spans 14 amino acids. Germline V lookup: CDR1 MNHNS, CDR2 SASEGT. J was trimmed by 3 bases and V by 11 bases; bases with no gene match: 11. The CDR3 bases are TGTGCCCTAAGGGACAGGTGGGCGGACACTGAAGCTTTCTTT. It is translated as CALRDRWADTEAFF.

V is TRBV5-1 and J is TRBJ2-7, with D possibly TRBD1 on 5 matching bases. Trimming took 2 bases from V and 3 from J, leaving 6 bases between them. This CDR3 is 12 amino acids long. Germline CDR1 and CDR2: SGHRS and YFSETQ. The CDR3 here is CASSFQGYEQYF. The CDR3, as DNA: TGCGCCAGCAGCTTCCAGGGCTACGAGCAGTACTTC.

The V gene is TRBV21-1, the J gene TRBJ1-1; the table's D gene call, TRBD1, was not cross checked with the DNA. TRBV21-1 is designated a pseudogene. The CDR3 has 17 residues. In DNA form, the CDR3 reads TGTGCCAGCAGCAAAGGAGAAGACAGGGGGCGTGGGACTGAAGCTTTCTTT. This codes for CASSKGEDRGRGTEAFF.

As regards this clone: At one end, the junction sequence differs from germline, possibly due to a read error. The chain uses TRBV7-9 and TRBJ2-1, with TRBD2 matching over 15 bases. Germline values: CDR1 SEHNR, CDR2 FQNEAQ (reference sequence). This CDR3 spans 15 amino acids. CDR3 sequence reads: CSSSGGLAGGNEQFF. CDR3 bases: TGTTCCAGCAGCGGGGGACTAGCGGGGGGCAATGAGCAGTTCTTC.

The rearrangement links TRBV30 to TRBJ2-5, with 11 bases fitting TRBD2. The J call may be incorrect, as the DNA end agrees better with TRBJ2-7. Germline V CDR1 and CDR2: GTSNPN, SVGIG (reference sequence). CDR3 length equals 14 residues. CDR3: CAWSVSGGAYEQYF. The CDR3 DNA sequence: TGTGCCTGGAGTGTTAGCGGGGGGGCCTACGAGCAGTACTTC.

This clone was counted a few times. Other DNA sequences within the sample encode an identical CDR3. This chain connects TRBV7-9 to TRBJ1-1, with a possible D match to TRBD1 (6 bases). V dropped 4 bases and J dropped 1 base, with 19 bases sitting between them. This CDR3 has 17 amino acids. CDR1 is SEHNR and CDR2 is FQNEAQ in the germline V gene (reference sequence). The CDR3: CASSSPRDNLGNTEAFF. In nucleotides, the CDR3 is TGTGCCAGCAGCTCCCCTCGGGACAACCTGGGGAACACTGAAGCTTTCTTT.

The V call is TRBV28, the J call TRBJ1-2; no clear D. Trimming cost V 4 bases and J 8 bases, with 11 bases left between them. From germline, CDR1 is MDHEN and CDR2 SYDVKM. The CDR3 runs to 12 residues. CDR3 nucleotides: TGTGCCAGCAGTTCCGTCGGGAGGGGCTACACCTTC. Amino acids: CASSSVGRGYTF.

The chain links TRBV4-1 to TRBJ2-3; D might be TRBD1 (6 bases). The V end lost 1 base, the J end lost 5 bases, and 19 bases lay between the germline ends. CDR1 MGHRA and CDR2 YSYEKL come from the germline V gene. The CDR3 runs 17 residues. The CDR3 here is CASSQVADRPWGDTQYF. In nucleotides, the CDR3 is TGCGCCAGCAGCCAAGTGGCGGACAGACCCTGGGGAGATACGCAGTATTTT.